The entry below gives a single T cell receptor (beta chain) sequence along with its context. What it binds is unknown. Assay used: immunoSEQ multiplex PCR; TCRdb lists only in-frame clones, some missing. The sample has around 60,000 clones; about 85% are singletons. This specimen comes from a study of OX40 agonist ivuxolimab in advanced cancers. Study at large: Cohort: around 86% men, mean age about 60, aged about 23 to 79. Study results and limitations: Antigens targeted by the expanded peripheral T cells were not determined. On average, a greater number of expanded clones characterised CD8+ T cells relative to CD4+. Both blood CD4+ and CD8+ T cells showed clonal growth by week 6 at 0.1 to 3.0 mg/kg.

With 6 bases clipped from V and 6 bases from J, the junction kept 7 bases outside the gene matches. Germline CDR1 reads SGHNT; CDR2 reads YYREEE (reference sequence). This CDR3 has 15 residues. The source was CD4+ or CD8+ T cells sorted from blood, collected in a trial of the OX40 agonist ivuxolimab. This TCR was sampled from an adult with an advanced solid tumor such as melanoma, head and neck, liver or kidney cancer. The chain employs TRBV5-4 and TRBJ2-1; 12 bases agree with TRBD2. As DNA, the CDR3 is TGTGCCAGCATCCTAGCGGGAGGGCCTAGCAATGAGCAGTTCTTC. It yields the protein CASILAGGPSNEQFF. The full variable domain, in which reference TRBV5-4 and TRBJ2-1 provide the parts outside the CDR3, is ETGVTQSPTHLIKTRGQQVTLRCSSQSGHNTVSWYQQALGQGPQFIFQYYREEENGRGNFPPRFSGLQFPNYSSELNVNALELDDSALYLCASILAGGPSNEQFFGPGTRLTVL.